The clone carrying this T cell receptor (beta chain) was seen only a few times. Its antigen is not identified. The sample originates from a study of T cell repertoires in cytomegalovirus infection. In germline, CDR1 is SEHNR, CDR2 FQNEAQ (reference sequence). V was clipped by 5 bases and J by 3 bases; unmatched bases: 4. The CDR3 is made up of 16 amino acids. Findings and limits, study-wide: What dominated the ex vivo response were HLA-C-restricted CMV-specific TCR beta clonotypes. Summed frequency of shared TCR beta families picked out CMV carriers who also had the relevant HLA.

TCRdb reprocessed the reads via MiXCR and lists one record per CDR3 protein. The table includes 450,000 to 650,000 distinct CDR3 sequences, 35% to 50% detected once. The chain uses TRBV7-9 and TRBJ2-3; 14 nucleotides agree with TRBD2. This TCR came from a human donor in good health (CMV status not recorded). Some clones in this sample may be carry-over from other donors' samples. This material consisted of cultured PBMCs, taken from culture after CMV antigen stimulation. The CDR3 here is CASSTGLAGVTDTQYF. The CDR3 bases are TGTGCCAGCAGCACGGGACTAGCGGGAGTGACAGATACGCAGTATTTT.